One sample yielded the 5 T cell receptor beta chains listed below, sequenced in a study of blood T cells in healthy people across ages (dated by TCRdb to the mid-2010s). Libraries were prepared through 5' RACE. These reads were obtained on an Illumina HiSeq 2500. A second roughly 7 to 12 cycle PCR used a sample-barcoded 5' primer and a J-beta primer mix. In TCRdb, the public reads were trimmed at Q25 with fastp and aligned with MiXCR, with productive beta chains retained. Every CDR3 protein is listed once, alongside the most common genes and DNA of its rows. The sample records 1.2 million to 1.5 million distinct CDR3 sequences, 59% of which are singletons. Over 5.5% of the sample is taken by the ten largest. Input material: blood. The receptors stem from a man aged 18 to 29 in good health.

The V gene is TRBV20-1, the J gene TRBJ1-2; the match to TRBD1 covers 7 bases. In germline, CDR1 is DFQATT, CDR2 SNEGSKA (reference sequence). The CDR3 totals 14 residues. V was clipped by 3 bases and J by 4 bases; unmatched bases: 8. In DNA form, the CDR3 reads TGCAGTGCTAGTGGGCAGGGGGTGAGCTATGGCTACACCTTC. Its translation is CSASGQGVSYGYTF.

The chain has TRBV20-1 and TRBJ2-3, with D perhaps TRBD1 (7 bases). Trimming left V 6 bases short and J 4 bases short, with 14 bases between. Germline assignment: CDR1 DFQATT and CDR2 SNEGSKA (reference sequence). This CDR3 is built from 13 residues. The CDR3 sequence is CSANGRGADTQYF. The DNA of the CDR3 is TGCAGTGCCAACGGCAGGGGGGCAGATACGCAGTATTTT.

The chain combines TRBV28 with TRBJ2-5; 10 positions match TRBD1. This CDR3 region has 15 residues. V gave up 7 bases and J gave up 2 bases; unmatched junction bases: 7. The germline CDR1 and CDR2 sequences are MDHEN and SYDVKM. CDR3 protein: CASTTGGAGQETQYF. CDR3 nucleotides: TGTGCCAGCACGACAGGGGGCGCGGGGCAAGAGACCCAGTACTTC.

The rearrangement uses TRBV28 and TRBJ1-3, with a weak D call TRBD1 (5 bases). The germline V and J ends were trimmed by 6 bases and 2 bases, with 20 bases remaining between them. The CDR3 totals 17 residues. The V gene's germline CDR1 is MDHEN and CDR2 SYDVKM. CDR3 DNA sequence: TGTGCCAGCAGCCCCTTTATGTTGGGGACGGCTGGAAACACCATATATTTT. Translating gives CASSPFMLGTAGNTIYF.

The rearrangement joins TRBV28 to TRBJ2-3; D may be TRBD1 (6 bases). Trimming pared 5 bases from V and 14 bases from J, leaving 20 bases between. Germline V CDR1 and CDR2: MDHEN, SYDVKM. The CDR3 covers 13 residues. CDR3 nucleotide sequence: TGTGCCAGCAGTGTGTATCTGCAGGGGCCCGCGTATTTT. Protein: CASSVYLQGPAYF.